The rows below give T cell receptor beta chains drawn from one sample of a study of T cell repertoires in cytomegalovirus infection. From the reads, TCRdb called clonotypes with MiXCR, one entry per CDR3 protein. The sample shows about 150,000 distinct CDR3 sequences, about a quarter of them seen only once. The sequencing input was PBMCs. These receptors came from a human donor in good health (CMV status not recorded). Some clones in this sample may be carry-over from other donors' samples. Each CDR3 is given with its conserved first and last residue. The order of the fields is V gene, CDR3 length, J gene, D gene, CDR3 protein. The D gene is left open where the match is weak.

v_call: TRBV7-9
cdr3_length: 15
j_call: TRBJ2-3
d_call: NA
cdr3_aa: CATGGWRGLTDTQYF

v_call: TRBV11-2
cdr3_length: 15
j_call: TRBJ1-2
d_call: NA
cdr3_aa: CASSLERGLNYGYTF

v_call: TRBV5-6
cdr3_length: 12
j_call: TRBJ2-7
d_call: NA
cdr3_aa: CASSGLIYEQYF

v_call: TRBV7-8
cdr3_length: 15
j_call: TRBJ1-5
d_call: TRBD1
cdr3_aa: CASMRGRQGKQPQHF

v_call: TRBV28
cdr3_length: 14
j_call: TRBJ2-5
d_call: TRBD2
cdr3_aa: CASSLSREEETQYF

v_call: TRBV12-3/TRBV12-4
cdr3_length: 15
j_call: TRBJ1-5
d_call: NA
cdr3_aa: CASTAFERGNQPQHF

v_call: TRBV29-1
cdr3_length: 14
j_call: TRBJ1-1
d_call: NA
cdr3_aa: CSVAYGRWGTEAFF

v_call: TRBV6-1
cdr3_length: 14
j_call: TRBJ1-1
d_call: NA
cdr3_aa: CASSVRGGITEAFF

v_call: TRBV19
cdr3_length: 15
j_call: TRBJ1-2
d_call: NA
cdr3_aa: CASSIVTGSTNGYTF

v_call: TRBV27
cdr3_length: 14
j_call: TRBJ1-4
d_call: NA
cdr3_aa: CASRATGAFEKLFF

v_call: TRBV19
cdr3_length: 13
j_call: TRBJ1-1
d_call: NA
cdr3_aa: CASSIQDNTEAFF

v_call: TRBV7-3
cdr3_length: 14
j_call: TRBJ2-7
d_call: NA
cdr3_aa: CASSPLANAYEQYF

v_call: TRBV28
cdr3_length: 13
j_call: TRBJ1-2
d_call: NA
cdr3_aa: CASLRVKWGGYTF

v_call: TRBV7-2
cdr3_length: 14
j_call: TRBJ1-2
d_call: NA
cdr3_aa: CASSLGIANYGYTF

v_call: TRBV20-1
cdr3_length: 14
j_call: TRBJ1-4
d_call: NA
cdr3_aa: CSASPGEGFEKLFF

v_call: TRBV7-9
cdr3_length: 16
j_call: TRBJ2-7
d_call: NA
cdr3_aa: CASSQYRQEGTYEQYF

v_call: TRBV9
cdr3_length: 15
j_call: TRBJ2-2
d_call: TRBD2
cdr3_aa: CASSAGLAKTGELFF

v_call: TRBV5-1
cdr3_length: 13
j_call: TRBJ1-4
d_call: NA
cdr3_aa: CASSGAGNEKLFF

v_call: TRBV7-3
cdr3_length: 13
j_call: TRBJ1-1
d_call: NA
cdr3_aa: CATAQGGKTEAFF

v_call: TRBV29-1
cdr3_length: 15
j_call: TRBJ1-4
d_call: NA
cdr3_aa: CSAPLVFPGAEKLFF

v_call: TRBV19
cdr3_length: 13
j_call: TRBJ1-4
d_call: TRBD1
cdr3_aa: CASNRQGDEKLFF

v_call: TRBV29-1
cdr3_length: 12
j_call: TRBJ1-2
d_call: TRBD1
cdr3_aa: CSVWTGAYGYTF

v_call: TRBV28
cdr3_length: 18
j_call: TRBJ1-5
d_call: NA
cdr3_aa: CASSLFLPEKGLNQPQHF

v_call: TRBV6-2/TRBV6-3
cdr3_length: 17
j_call: TRBJ1-2
d_call: NA
cdr3_aa: CASSHGGTGYRGYGYTF

v_call: TRBV3-1
cdr3_length: 16
j_call: TRBJ1-1
d_call: NA
cdr3_aa: CASSQGLWQTNTEAFF

v_call: TRBV20-1
cdr3_length: 12
j_call: TRBJ1-5
d_call: NA
cdr3_aa: CSARAREQPQHF

v_call: TRBV28
cdr3_length: 12
j_call: TRBJ1-5
d_call: NA
cdr3_aa: CASGQRIQPQHF

v_call: TRBV7-2
cdr3_length: 16
j_call: TRBJ2-2
d_call: NA
cdr3_aa: CASSLSARTNTGELFF

v_call: TRBV29-1
cdr3_length: 13
j_call: TRBJ1-2
d_call: TRBD1
cdr3_aa: CSAADREAEGYTF

v_call: TRBV28
cdr3_length: 16
j_call: TRBJ2-1
d_call: TRBD2
cdr3_aa: CASSTTKRGGLVEQFF

v_call: TRBV7-2
cdr3_length: 12
j_call: TRBJ2-7
d_call: NA
cdr3_aa: CASSRNSYEQYF

v_call: TRBV7-3
cdr3_length: 13
j_call: TRBJ1-1
d_call: NA
cdr3_aa: CASSLTGVNEAFF

v_call: TRBV28
cdr3_length: 14
j_call: TRBJ1-2
d_call: NA
cdr3_aa: CASSLWGRKNGYTF

v_call: TRBV28
cdr3_length: 14
j_call: TRBJ1-1
d_call: NA
cdr3_aa: CASKGMQTYTEAFF

v_call: TRBV6-2/TRBV6-3
cdr3_length: 14
j_call: TRBJ2-3
d_call: NA
cdr3_aa: CATLQGGATDTQYF

v_call: TRBV6-4
cdr3_length: 15
j_call: TRBJ1-6
d_call: NA
cdr3_aa: CASSDSLGEGSPLHF

v_call: TRBV7-6
cdr3_length: 12
j_call: TRBJ1-4
d_call: NA
cdr3_aa: CASSPPRGKLFF

v_call: TRBV5-6
cdr3_length: 15
j_call: TRBJ2-5
d_call: NA
cdr3_aa: CASSLVTDGVETQYF

v_call: TRBV9
cdr3_length: 14
j_call: TRBJ1-1
d_call: NA
cdr3_aa: CASSVGVMNTEAFF

v_call: TRBV15
cdr3_length: 13
j_call: TRBJ2-7
d_call: NA
cdr3_aa: CATSRDRGYEQYF

v_call: TRBV7-2
cdr3_length: 14
j_call: TRBJ2-5
d_call: NA
cdr3_aa: CASSSRVWVETQYF

v_call: TRBV20-1
cdr3_length: 14
j_call: TRBJ1-2
d_call: TRBD1
cdr3_aa: CSADPDRALRGYTF

v_call: TRBV24-1
cdr3_length: 14
j_call: TRBJ2-3
d_call: TRBD2
cdr3_aa: CATSDGRFTDTQYF

v_call: TRBV7-8
cdr3_length: 13
j_call: TRBJ1-4
d_call: NA
cdr3_aa: CASSAGLGEKLFF

v_call: TRBV7-6
cdr3_length: 15
j_call: TRBJ2-1
d_call: TRBD2
cdr3_aa: CASSSRTSGENEQFF

v_call: TRBV12-3/TRBV12-4
cdr3_length: 14
j_call: TRBJ2-7
d_call: NA
cdr3_aa: CASSFGDVAYEQYF

v_call: TRBV12-3/TRBV12-4
cdr3_length: 15
j_call: TRBJ2-3
d_call: TRBD1
cdr3_aa: CASGGLTGVLDTQYF

v_call: TRBV7-2
cdr3_length: 15
j_call: TRBJ1-5
d_call: TRBD1
cdr3_aa: CASSPDRGSNQPQHF

v_call: TRBV7-2
cdr3_length: 13
j_call: TRBJ2-7
d_call: NA
cdr3_aa: CASSLIGSYEQYF

v_call: TRBV7-8
cdr3_length: 13
j_call: TRBJ1-5
d_call: NA
cdr3_aa: CASSLGEYQPQHF

v_call: TRBV11-1
cdr3_length: 17
j_call: TRBJ2-1
d_call: TRBD1
cdr3_aa: CASSLTTGEASYNEQFF